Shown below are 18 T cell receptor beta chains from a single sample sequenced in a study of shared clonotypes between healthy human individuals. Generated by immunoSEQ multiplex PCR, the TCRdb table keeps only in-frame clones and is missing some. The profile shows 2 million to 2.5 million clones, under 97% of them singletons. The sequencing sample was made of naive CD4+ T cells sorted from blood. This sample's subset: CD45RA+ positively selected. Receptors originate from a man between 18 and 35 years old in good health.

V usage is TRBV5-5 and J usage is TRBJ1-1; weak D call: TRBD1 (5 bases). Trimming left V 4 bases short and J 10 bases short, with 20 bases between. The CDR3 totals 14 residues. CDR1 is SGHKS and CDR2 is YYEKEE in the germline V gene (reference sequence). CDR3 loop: CASSTYRDTGTAFF. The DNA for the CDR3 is TGTGCCAGCAGCACCTACCGCGATACGGGGACAGCTTTCTTT.

The CDR3, as DNA: TGCAGCGTTGAACAGGGGGCCTACGAGCAGTACTTC. Protein sequence: CSVEQGAYEQYF. The chain combines TRBV29-1 with TRBJ2-7, with 7 bases aligning to TRBD1. Per the germline V gene, CDR1 is SQVTM and CDR2 is ANQGSEA. Trimming took 2 bases from V and 2 from J; bases not matched to a gene: 0. The CDR3 contains 12 residues.

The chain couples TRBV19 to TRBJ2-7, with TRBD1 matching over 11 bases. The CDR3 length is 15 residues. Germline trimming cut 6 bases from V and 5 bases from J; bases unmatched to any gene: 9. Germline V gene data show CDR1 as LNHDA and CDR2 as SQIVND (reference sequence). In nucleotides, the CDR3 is TGTGCCAGTAGGCGGACAGGGGGCGCGGAAAACGAGCAGTACTTC. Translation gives CASRRTGGAENEQYF. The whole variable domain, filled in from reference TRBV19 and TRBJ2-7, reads DGGITQSPKYLFRKEGQNVTLSCEQNLNHDAMYWYRQDPGQGLRLIYYSQIVNDFQKGDIAEGYSVSREKKESFPLTVTSAQKNPTAFYLCASRRTGGAENEQYFGPGTRLTVT.

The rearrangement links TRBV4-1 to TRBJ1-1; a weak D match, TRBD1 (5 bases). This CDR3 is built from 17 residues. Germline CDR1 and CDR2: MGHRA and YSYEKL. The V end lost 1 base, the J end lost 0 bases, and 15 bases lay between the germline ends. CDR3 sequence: CASSQAPGLSMNTEAFF. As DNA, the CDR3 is TGCGCCAGCAGCCAAGCGCCGGGACTGAGCATGAACACTGAAGCTTTCTTT.

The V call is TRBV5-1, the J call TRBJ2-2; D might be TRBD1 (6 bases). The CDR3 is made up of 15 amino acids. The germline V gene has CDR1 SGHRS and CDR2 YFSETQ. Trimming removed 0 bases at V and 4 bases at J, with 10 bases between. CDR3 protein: CASSLVTGSTGELFF. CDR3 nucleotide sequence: TGCGCCAGCAGCTTGGTCACAGGGTCCACCGGGGAGCTGTTTTTT.

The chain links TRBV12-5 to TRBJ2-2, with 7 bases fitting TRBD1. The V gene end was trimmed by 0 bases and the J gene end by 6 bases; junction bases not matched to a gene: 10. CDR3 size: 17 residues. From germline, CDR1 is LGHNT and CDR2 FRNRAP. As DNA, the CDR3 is TGTGCTAGTGGTTTGGTCTCTGGACAGGTGGGACCCGGGGAGCTGTTTTTT. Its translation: CASGLVSGQVGPGELFF.

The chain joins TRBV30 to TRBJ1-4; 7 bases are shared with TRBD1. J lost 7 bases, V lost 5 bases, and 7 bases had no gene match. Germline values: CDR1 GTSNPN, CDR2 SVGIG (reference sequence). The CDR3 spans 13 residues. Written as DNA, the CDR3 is TGTGCCTGGGACGGGACAGACGGTGAAAAACTGTTTTTT. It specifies CAWDGTDGEKLFF.

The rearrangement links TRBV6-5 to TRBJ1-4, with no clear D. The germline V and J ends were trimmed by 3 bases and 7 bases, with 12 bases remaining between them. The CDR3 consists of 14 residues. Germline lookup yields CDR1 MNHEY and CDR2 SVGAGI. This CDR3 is CASSYVNPGEKLFF. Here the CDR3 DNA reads TGTGCCAGCAGTTATGTGAACCCGGGTGAAAAACTGTTTTTT.

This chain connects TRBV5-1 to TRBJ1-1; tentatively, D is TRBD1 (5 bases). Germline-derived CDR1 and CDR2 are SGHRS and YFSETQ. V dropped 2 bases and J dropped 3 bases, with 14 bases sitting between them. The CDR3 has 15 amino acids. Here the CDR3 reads CASSFLEGTYTEAFF. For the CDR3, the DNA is TGCGCCAGCAGCTTCCTGGAGGGGACGTACACTGAAGCTTTCTTT.

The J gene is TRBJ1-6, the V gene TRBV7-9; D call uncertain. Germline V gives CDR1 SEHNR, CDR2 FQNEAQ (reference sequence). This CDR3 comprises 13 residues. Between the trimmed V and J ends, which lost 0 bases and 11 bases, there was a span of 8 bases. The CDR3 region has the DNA TGTGCCAGCAGCTTAGCTTTAGGAGCACCCCTCCACTTT. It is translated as CASSLALGAPLHF.

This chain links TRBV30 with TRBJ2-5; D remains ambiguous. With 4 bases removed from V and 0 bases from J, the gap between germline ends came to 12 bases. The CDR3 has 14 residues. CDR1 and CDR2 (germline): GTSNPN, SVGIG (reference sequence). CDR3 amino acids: CAWTPPGNQETQYF. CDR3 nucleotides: TGTGCCTGGACCCCACCCGGCAACCAAGAGACCCAGTACTTC.

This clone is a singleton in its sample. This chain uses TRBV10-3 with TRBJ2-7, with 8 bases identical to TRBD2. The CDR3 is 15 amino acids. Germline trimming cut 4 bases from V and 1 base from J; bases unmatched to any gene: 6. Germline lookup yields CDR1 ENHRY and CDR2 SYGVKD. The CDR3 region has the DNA TGTGCCATCAGTGGGTCGGGGGGGACGTCCTACGAGCAGTACTTC. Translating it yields CAISGSGGTSYEQYF.

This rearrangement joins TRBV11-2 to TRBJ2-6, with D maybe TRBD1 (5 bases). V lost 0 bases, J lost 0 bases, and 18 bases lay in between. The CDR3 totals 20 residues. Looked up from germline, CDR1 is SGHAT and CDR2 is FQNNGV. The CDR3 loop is CASSLDPGAFPSSGANVLTF. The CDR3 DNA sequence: TGTGCCAGCAGCTTAGATCCTGGGGCTTTCCCTAGCTCTGGGGCCAACGTCCTGACTTTC.

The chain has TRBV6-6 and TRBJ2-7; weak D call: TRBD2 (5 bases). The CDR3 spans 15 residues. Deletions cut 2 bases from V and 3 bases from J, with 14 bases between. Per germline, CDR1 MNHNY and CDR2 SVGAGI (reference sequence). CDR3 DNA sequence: TGTGCCAGCAGTTACGCTCATCAGGACTTCTACGAGCAGTACTTC. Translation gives CASSYAHQDFYEQYF.

CDR3 DNA sequence: TGTGCCAGCATGCCGGGACAGGGGCTCTGGGAGCAGTACTTC. Encoded protein: CASMPGQGLWEQYF. The chain links TRBV2 to TRBJ2-7; 10 nucleotides align to TRBD1. V gave up 7 bases and J gave up 7 bases; unmatched junction bases: 10. Germline lookup yields CDR1 SNHLY and CDR2 FYNNEI. The CDR3 is made up of 14 amino acids.

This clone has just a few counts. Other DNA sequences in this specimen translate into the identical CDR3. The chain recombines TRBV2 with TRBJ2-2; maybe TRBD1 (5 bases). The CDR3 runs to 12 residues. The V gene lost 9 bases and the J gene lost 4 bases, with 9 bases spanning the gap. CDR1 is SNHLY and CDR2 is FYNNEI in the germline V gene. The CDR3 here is CASRRATGELFF. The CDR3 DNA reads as TGTGCCAGTCGCAGGGCCACCGGGGAGCTGTTTTTT.

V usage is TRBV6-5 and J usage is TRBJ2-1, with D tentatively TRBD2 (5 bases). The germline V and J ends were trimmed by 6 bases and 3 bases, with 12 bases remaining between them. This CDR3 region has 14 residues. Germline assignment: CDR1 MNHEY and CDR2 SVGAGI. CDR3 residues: CASSQRAIYNEQFF. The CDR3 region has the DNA TGTGCCAGCAGCCAGAGGGCGATCTACAATGAGCAGTTCTTC.

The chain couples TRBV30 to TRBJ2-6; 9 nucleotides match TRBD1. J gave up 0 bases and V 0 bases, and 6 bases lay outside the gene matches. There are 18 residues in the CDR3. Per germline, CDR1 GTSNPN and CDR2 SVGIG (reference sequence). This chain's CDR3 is CAWSVGTGFLSGANVLTF. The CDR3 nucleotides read TGTGCCTGGAGTGTCGGGACAGGGTTCCTCTCTGGGGCCAACGTCCTGACTTTC.